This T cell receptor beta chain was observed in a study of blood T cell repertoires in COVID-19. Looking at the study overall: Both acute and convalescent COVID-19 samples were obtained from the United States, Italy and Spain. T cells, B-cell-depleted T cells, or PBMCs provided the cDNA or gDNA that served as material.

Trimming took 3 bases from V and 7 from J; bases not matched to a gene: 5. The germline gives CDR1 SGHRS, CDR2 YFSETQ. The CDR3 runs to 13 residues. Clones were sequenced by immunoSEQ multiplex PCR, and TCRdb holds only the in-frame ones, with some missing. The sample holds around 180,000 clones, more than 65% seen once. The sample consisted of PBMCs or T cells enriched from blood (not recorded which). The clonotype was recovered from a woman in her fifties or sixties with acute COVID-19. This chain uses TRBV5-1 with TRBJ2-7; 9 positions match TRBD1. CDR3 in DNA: TGCGCCAGCAGCTGGTCGACAGGGGGAGAGCAGTACGTC. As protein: CASSWSTGGEQYV.